A single sample is the source of the 8 T cell receptor beta chains below, sequenced in a study of shared clonotypes between healthy human individuals (dated by TCRdb to the early 2020s). Receptor amplification or capture employed the immunoSEQ multiplex PCR assay. The immuneACCESS repertoire file appears here via TCRdb, limited to in-frame rearrangements. These files lack a portion of the clones; in checked studies, under half of the deficit traces to unresolved V genes, and the cause of the others is not known. The table for this sample lists hundreds of thousands of clones; less than 80% of them were counted only once. The ten largest clones take up around 2% of the sample. The sample consisted of memory CD4+ T cells sorted from blood. The intended sense of this specimen's cell subset or site label: CD45RA-negative fraction. Receptor source: a woman aged 25 to 39 in good health.

The rearrangement links TRBV28 to TRBJ2-7, with D perhaps TRBD2 (6 bases). This CDR3 region has 16 residues. Trimming shortened V by 2 bases and J by 5 bases, and 19 bases separated the two germline ends. Germline V CDR1 and CDR2: MDHEN, SYDVKM. DNA of the CDR3: TGTGCCAGCAGTTTAAGCACCGGCTCGGGGGTCGACGAGCAGTACTTC. Translated: CASSLSTGSGVDEQYF.

The chain employs TRBV10-3 and TRBJ1-5; D gene ambiguous. Germline-derived CDR1 and CDR2 are ENHRY and SYGVKD. The V end lost 2 bases, the J end lost 7 bases, and 6 bases lay between the germline ends. There are 12 residues in the CDR3. The CDR3 spells CAISEEAQPQHF. CDR3 bases: TGTGCCATCAGTGAGGAGGCCCAGCCCCAGCATTTT.

The rearrangement links TRBV11-2 to TRBJ2-1, with 7 bases that match TRBD2. J gave up 9 bases and V 7 bases, and 6 bases lay outside the gene matches. Germline V gene lookup returns CDR1 SGHAT and CDR2 FQNNGV. This CDR3 region has 12 residues. The CDR3 is CASMVWGGEQFF. The CDR3 DNA is TGTGCCAGCATGGTCTGGGGGGGTGAGCAGTTCTTC.

This chain uses TRBV18 with TRBJ1-5; D unclear. The CDR3 contains 14 residues. The ends were cut back, 3 bases at V and 3 bases at J, with 9 bases in the middle. Per the germline V gene, CDR1 is KGHSH and CDR2 is LQKENI. The CDR3 is CASSPSGANQPQHF. CDR3 DNA sequence: TGTGCCAGCTCACCGTCGGGCGCCAATCAGCCCCAGCATTTT.

The V gene is TRBV29-1, the J gene TRBJ2-3; tentatively, D is TRBD1 or TRBD2 (5 bases each). Germline-derived CDR1 and CDR2 are SQVTM and ANQGSEA. CDR3 length: 13 amino acids. Between the trimmed V and J ends, which lost 4 bases and 4 bases, there was a span of 12 bases. The CDR3 loop reads CSVGQGEPDTQYF. The CDR3 DNA reads TGCAGCGTTGGTCAAGGGGAGCCAGATACGCAGTATTTT.

The rearrangement uses TRBV27 and TRBJ2-3; D remains unclear. Trimming removed 10 bases from V and 6 bases from J, with 11 bases in between. Germline V gene sequence: CDR1 MNHEY, CDR2 SMNVEV (reference sequence). The CDR3 sequence is 11 residues long. The CDR3 sequence: CATGNMDTQYF. The CDR3 bases are TGTGCCACAGGAAACATGGATACGCAGTATTTT.

This clone was counted between two and nine times. This same CDR3 is encoded by further DNA sequences in the sample. This chain connects TRBV5-8 to TRBJ1-4; the D is unclear. The germline CDR1 and CDR2 sequences are SGHTS and YDEGEE. Trimming left V 4 bases short and J 5 bases short, with 9 bases between. CDR3 length: 13 residues. The CDR3 protein is CASSGGLNEKLFF. In DNA, the CDR3 is TGTGCCAGCAGCGGCGGCCTCAATGAAAAACTGTTTTTT.

The rearrangement uses TRBV5-1 and TRBJ2-2; 7 nucleotides agree with TRBD1. The CDR3 has 15 residues. V was pared by 3 bases and J by 5 bases, with 7 bases of the junction left unmatched. Per germline, CDR1 SGHRS and CDR2 YFSETQ. The DNA of the CDR3 is TGCGCCAGCAGCTGGGCAGCAGGGGGTACCGGGGAGCTGTTTTTT. Encoded protein: CASSWAAGGTGELFF.